This entry concerns a single T cell receptor beta chain. Which antigen it targets is not known. Base qualities are not recorded, but no much larger clone differs from it by a single base. These data originate in a study of T cell repertoires in cytomegalovirus infection (dated by TCRdb to between 2018 and 2021). Study-wide context: Alongside well-studied HLA-B-restricted epitopes, the peptide stimulations were aimed at recently identified HLA-C-restricted CMV epitopes, whose presentation resists viral immunomodulation. Because public TCR beta signatures pointed to carriage of CMV infection together with the matching HLA type, the HLA type of each donor mattered for the analysis. The paper as a whole reports these results and caveats: The ex vivo response was dominated by HLA-C-restricted CMV-specific TCR beta clonotypes, which also provided the single most frequent clonotype in two of eight donors. Cumulative frequency of public TCR beta family members discriminated carriers of CMV infection plus the relevant HLA type in this cohort and an independent 352-donor cohort.

Instrument on record: Illumina HiSeq 1500. TCRdb ran its own pipeline on the public reads, namely fastp trimming at Q25 and MiXCR clone calling, and kept in-frame beta chains. Here each entry gathers all rows of one CDR3 protein and keeps the most common genes and DNA. The sample profile shows approximately 990,000 distinct CDR3 sequences; more than 25% of them were found once. 11% to 15% of the sample rests with the top ten. The label giving this sample's treatment or condition can be read as: in vitro stimulation with specific CMV peptide epitopes to enrich CMV-specific T cells. Trimming accounts for 6 bases at V and 4 bases at J, while the number of junction bases matched to no gene is 5. According to the germline V gene (reference sequence), CDR1 reads MNHEY and CDR2 reads SMNVEV. CDR3 length: 14 amino acids, cysteine to phenylalanine. Of all the DNA, just the CDR3 is kept, 42 bases in frame from base 1.

Sequences were derived from cultured CD8+ T cells from PBMCs, sampled from culture after CMV antigen stimulation. This TCR came from a human donor in good health (CMV status not recorded). Some clones in this sample may be carry-over from other donors' samples. The V and J genes are TRBV27 and TRBJ2-1; TRBD2 aligns with 8 central bases. Read as DNA, the sequence is TGTGCCAGCAGAGGCGGGGGGCGATACAATGAGCAGTTCTTC. Protein translation: CASRGGGRYNEQFF.